This TCR beta chain originates from a study of tumor-infiltrating lymphocytes in primary liver carcinoma. Total RNA (around 510 ng) served as template for TCR beta cDNA synthesis primed by a constant-region primer. Slightly modified ARM-PCR served as the procedure for the TCR beta libraries. These libraries came from three rounds of nested multiplex PCR. Both of the initial two PCR rounds ran for roughly 11 cycles and employed TRBV1-TRBV30 forward primers alongside a C-beta reverse primer. TCRdb reprocessed the multiplex PCR reads via MiXCR and lists one record per CDR3 protein. There are under 200,000 distinct CDR3 sequences in the sample; around three fifths occur only once, and around 7.1% lies in the top ten. The authors took blood RNA from unsorted whole blood and also extracted germline DNA. Comment on this clonotype: Germline is not matched at one junction end, which may reflect a read error.

Germline CDR1 reads SGHVT; CDR2 reads SQSDAQ. The length of the CDR3 is 13 residues. The TCR sequence derives from a woman aged 60 to 75 with primary liver carcinoma and hepatitis B virus infection. The chain uses TRBV7-4 and TRBJ1-5; D remains unclear. Sequenced input: peripheral blood. CDR3 DNA: TGTGCCAGCAGCCCCCATGGAAGGTCAGCCCCAGCATTT. Protein: CASSPHGRSAPAF.